The entry that follows covers one T cell receptor (beta chain) sequence. Its antigen target is currently unknown. Base qualities are not at hand, and no much larger clone is one base apart. The germline V gene encodes CDR1 SGHDT and CDR2 YYEEEE. V loses 3 bases, J loses 7 bases, and the germline ends lie 5 bases apart. The CDR3 has 11 amino acids, counting the end cysteine and phenylalanine. The read is trimmed to its CDR3 DNA, 33 bases read in frame from base 1. The data were obtained in a study of blood T cell repertoires in COVID-19 (dated by TCRdb to 2020 to 2022). Concerning the study at large: Samples from collaborators originated in the United States, Italy and Spain and spanned both the acute and convalescent phases of COVID-19. The material from the prospective study consisted of cDNA or gDNA derived from T cells, B-cell-depleted T cells, or PBMCs. Deeply sampled blood TCRbeta repertoires from subjects exposed to, actively infected with, or recovered from COVID-19 were included in the dataset. The repertoires were released in a freely available public database meant as a resource for research on the immune response to SARS-CoV-2. The samples were drawn from two sources: the first 160 participants of the ongoing ImmuneRACE study, and over 1,000 subjects contributed by 6 global collaborators. The sample metadata nearly always contained a de-identified subject ID, COVID-19 status, age in years and sex. Where HLA class I and class II types were available, the types were taken from metadata supplied by the sample provider, not from assay-based typing. General conclusions and limits of the study: The amount of clinical and demographic metadata varied by source and participant and was provided uncurated.

Another Seattle source contributed samples from volunteer blood donors who had recovered from COVID-19. Whole blood was collected in K2EDTA tubes by collaborating institutions according to the institutions' own protocols. For TCRbeta analysis, collaborators shipped samples in one of three forms: frozen whole blood, isolated PBMCs, or DNA extracted from either of those sample types. TCRbeta CDR3 regions were amplified from genomic DNA by means of the immunoSEQ Assay, a bias-controlled multiplex PCR. The published analysis was carried out like this. The number of nucleated cells in each sample was estimated from the amplification of reference gene primers within the assay. To quantify the absolute abundance of each unique TCRbeta CDR3 rearrangement, sequence reads were collapsed and filtered. For each sample, productive Simpson clonality was calculated as the square root of Simpson's diversity index over productive rearrangements. TCRdb took this table from immuneACCESS and kept in-frame rearrangements with V and J called. Such tables lack part of the clones; where checked against another copy, unresolved V genes explain under half of the gap, and the rest is unexplained. Clone size and V and J calls were adopted from that table, with D and trimming inferred from the DNA. The sample contains about 200,000 clones, about nine tenths of them found a single time. 2% to 2.5% of the sample is in the top ten clones.

This TCR derives from a man aged 30-40 years who had recovered from COVID-19. What was sequenced was peripheral blood. Rearrangement joined TRBV5-6 to TRBJ2-1; a confident D gene designation cannot be given. The CDR3 protein sequence reads: CASSSTNEQFF. The nucleotides read TGTGCCAGCAGCTCCACAAATGAGCAGTTCTTC.